Listed below are T cell receptor beta chains from one sample, sequenced in a study of T-cell memory formation after mild COVID-19. TCRdb reprocessed the 5' RACE reads with MiXCR, giving one entry per CDR3 protein. The sample lists 180,000 or so distinct CDR3 sequences, roughly 11% occurring once. The sequenced sample consisted of PBMCs or a T cell subset sorted from them (not recorded which). Receptors originate from a man between 18 and 29 years old who had mild COVID-19 (a few samples of this study predate the infection). Cell type and time point are not known. The conserved cysteine and the conserved F or W are not part of the CDR3 here.

V gene | CDR3 protein
TRBV6-5 | ASRTTGGSSYEQY
TRBV5-1 | ASSWGGEGTYEQY
TRBV20-1 | SAEARGGHRTDTQY
TRBV10-3 | AISDRGDPNSPLH
TRBV29-1 | SVRSRYEQY
TRBV20-1 | SAREGGTGYGYT
TRBV25-1 | ASSEKTANPPYEQY
TRBV9 | ASSVGDGLGPQH
TRBV7-2 | ASSPQGVGTEAF
TRBV30 | AWGGTSGGMADTQY
TRBV5-1 | ASSFGGRLAGGRATDTQY
TRBV18 | ASSPAGENGYT
TRBV7-3 | ASSFQRSDTQY
TRBV4-3 | ASSLWGRAGTEAF
TRBV10-3 | AISGQGTDTQY
TRBV5-1 | ASSIGTVGTGELF
TRBV10-3 | AISENYFAEAF
TRBV15 | ATSSHISRTGGNQPQH
TRBV14 | ASSQEQGPYGYT
TRBV9 | ASSWGTGRTDTQY
TRBV10-3 | AISETGGGTQY
TRBV10-3 | AISVLAGGTDTQY
TRBV7-2 | ASSLAWQQETQY
TRBV4-2 | ASSQGVAGGTDTQY
TRBV18 | ASSPVTGGGKNIQY
TRBV6-5 | ASSYGPAGGSEQY
TRBV9 | ASSPRTGYNYGYT
TRBV5-1 | ASSLAPISGANVLT
TRBV5-1 | ASSLVAGEAEKLF
TRBV18 | ASSRPEQDGYT
TRBV20-1 | SARRGGGFSYEQY
TRBV20-1 | SASSTRGGPFYQETQY
TRBV7-2 | ASGRNSGANVLT
TRBV10-2 | ASRLGGGTEAF
TRBV5-1 | ASSPRGGAVTGELF
TRBV4-2 | ASSLTETPQGPQY
TRBV28 | ASSPSPGIQETQY
TRBV6-5 | ASKGSGHFDTQY
TRBV20-1 | SARGDSTGNTIY
TRBV4-2 | ASSQDPEGGNEKLF
TRBV4-2 | ASSQVKVGEQF
TRBV6-2/TRBV6-3 | ASSRDRGNGYT
TRBV18 | ASSNEGRVKAF
TRBV11-2 | ASSPARGYTDTQY
TRBV7-6 | ASSLESRGGYT
TRBV9 | ASMPGGPTGELF
TRBV10-3 | AISGVGSGEQY
TRBV5-1 | ASSPDRGPGELF
TRBV6-2/TRBV6-3 | ASSYAKDGPYEQY
TRBV6-1 | ASSEEPRSYEQY
TRBV9 | ASSEGSSYNSPLH
TRBV7-3 | ASSRSGLAGYT
TRBV7-2 | ASSLTAADTEAF